The rows below give T cell receptor beta chains drawn from one sample of a study of shared clonotypes between healthy human individuals. Some clones are missing from TCRdb's copy, which holds only in-frame ones; the method was immunoSEQ multiplex PCR. The sample records around 1.5 million clones, around 98% being singletons. Material: naive CD4+ T cells sorted from blood. These receptors were taken from a man younger than 45 in good health. Both conserved end residues are part of each CDR3. D genes are given only for firm matches. Clone sizes are given selectively: once, few, many, or a class where the clone is expanded.

size | J | D | V | DNA | CDR3
. | TRBJ1-1 | . | TRBV5-1 | TGCGCCAGCAGCCCTACCGGGGGGGCCGGCACTGAAGCTTTCTTT | CASSPTGGAGTEAFF
. | TRBJ1-5 | . | TRBV28 | TGTGCCAGCAGCTTAGACAGCTCAACTCTGGCCCAGCATTTT | CASSLDSSTLAQHF
. | TRBJ1-5 | . | TRBV19 | TGTGCCAGTAGCAACGCGGGTTCGTTAGGCAATCAGCCCCAGCATTTT | CASSNAGSLGNQPQHF
. | TRBJ2-7 | . | TRBV7-8 | TGTGCCAGCAGCCCTATAGGGGACGGCTCCTACGAGCAGTACTTC | CASSPIGDGSYEQYF
. | TRBJ2-7 | . | TRBV11-2 | TGTGCCAGCAGCCAGACTTATTCCTACGAGCAGTACTTC | CASSQTYSYEQYF
. | TRBJ1-1 | . | TRBV15 | TGTGCCACCAGTGTGACGGGGAACACTGAAGCTTTCTTT | CATSVTGNTEAFF
. | TRBJ1-4 | . | TRBV28 | TGTGCCAGCATTTCGTTTGATGAAAAACTGTTTTTT | CASISFDEKLFF
. | TRBJ2-5 | TRBD1 | TRBV5-4 | TGTGCCAGCAGCGGGACAGAGAATCAAGAGACCCAGTACTTC | CASSGTENQETQYF
. | TRBJ2-2 | . | TRBV2 | TGTGCCAGCAGTCAGGGGTGGGTTGCGGGAGAAAGCAGCACCGGGGAGCTGTTTTTT | CASSQGWVAGESSTGELFF
. | TRBJ1-2 | . | TRBV7-3 | TGTGCCAGCAGCCCCCTCCCACAAGAGACGGACGTTGGCTACACCTTC | CASSPLPQETDVGYTF
. | TRBJ1-5 | . | TRBV2 | TGTGCCAGCAGTGAATCCCAGACAGGCTATAGCAATCAGCCCCAGCATTTT | CASSESQTGYSNQPQHF
. | TRBJ2-1 | TRBD1 | TRBV30 | TGTGCCTGGAGTTGGGCTCCGGGACAGGGGTACAATGAGCAGTTCTTC | CAWSWAPGQGYNEQFF
. | TRBJ1-1 | . | TRBV10-3 | TGTGCCATCAGTGAAACCGACAGCGAGAACACTGAAGCTTTCTTT | CAISETDSENTEAFF
. | TRBJ1-2 | . | TRBV2 | TGTGCCAGCAGTAACAGCAACTATGGCTACACCTTC | CASSNSNYGYTF
. | TRBJ2-5 | . | TRBV11-2 | TGTGCCAGCAGTCGCAATACAGGGGAGACCCAGTACTTC | CASSRNTGETQYF
. | TRBJ2-1 | TRBD2 | TRBV11-3 | TGTGCCAGCAGCTGGACTAGCGGGAGATCCGATGAGCAGTTCTTC | CASSWTSGRSDEQFF
. | TRBJ2-2 | . | TRBV6-1 | TGTGCCAGCAGCCTGACCGGGGAGCTGTTTTTT | CASSLTGELFF
. | TRBJ1-4 | . | TRBV5-1 | TGCGCCAGCAGCCTTGTTTCTGCAGCTAATGAAAAACTGTTTTTT | CASSLVSAANEKLFF
. | TRBJ2-6 | . | TRBV9 | TGTGCCAGCAGTCTTCGGCTAGCTGACTCGTCTGGGGCCAACGTCCTGACTTTC | CASSLRLADSSGANVLTF
. | TRBJ1-4 | TRBD1 | TRBV9 | TGTGCCAGTACCCGGGACAGGGTGGGAAAACTGTTTTTT | CASTRDRVGKLFF
. | TRBJ2-1 | TRBD2 | TRBV19 | TGTGCCAGTACTCCCGAGAGCGGGAGAGCATGGTGGGGGGGCTCCTACAATGAGCAGTTCTTC | CASTPESGRAWWGGSYNEQFF
. | TRBJ2-7 | . | TRBV7-9 | TGTGCCAGCAGCTTATCGACCCTATCCTACGAGCAGTACTTC | CASSLSTLSYEQYF
. | TRBJ2-1 | . | TRBV9 | TGTGCCAGCAGCGTAGGTCTGGCGGAGAGCTCCTACAATGAGCAGTTCTTC | CASSVGLAESSYNEQFF
. | TRBJ2-7 | . | TRBV27 | TGTGCCAGCAGTCCTCGGGGTGGGGGTTACGAGCAGTACTTC | CASSPRGGGYEQYF
. | TRBJ2-6 | . | TRBV2 | TGTGCCAGCAGTGAAGAGGCTCCTGGGGCCAACGTCCTGACTTTC | CASSEEAPGANVLTF
. | TRBJ2-7 | TRBD2 | TRBV15 | TGTGCCACCAGCAGAGAGCGGCTAGCGGGATCCGAGCAGTACTTC | CATSRERLAGSEQYF
. | TRBJ2-1 | . | TRBV25-1 | TGTGCCAGCAGTGATACGAGGGGGGCCTCCTACAATGAGCAGTTCTTC | CASSDTRGASYNEQFF
. | TRBJ2-5 | TRBD2 | TRBV5-1 | TGCGCCAGCAGCCTCGGGGGGGCGGAGACCCAGTACTTC | CASSLGGAETQYF
. | TRBJ2-5 | TRBD1 | TRBV14 | TGTGCCAGCAGCCAAGGACAGGGTTTGGTGTCCCAGTACTTC | CASSQGQGLVSQYF
. | TRBJ2-1 | . | TRBV6-5 | TGTGCCAGCAGTTCTACAGGGTCCTACAATGAGCAGTTCTTC | CASSSTGSYNEQFF
once | TRBJ2-7 | . | TRBV28 | TGTGCCAGCAGTTTACTGAGCTCCTACGAGCAGTACTTC | CASSLLSSYEQYF
. | TRBJ2-3 | TRBD2 | TRBV5-1 | TGCGCCAGCAGTAGCACTAGCGGGAGAACAGATACGCAGTATTTT | CASSSTSGRTDTQYF
. | TRBJ1-1 | TRBD1 | TRBV19 | TGTGCCAGTAGTGCAGACAGGGTACTTCTTGAAGCTTTCTTT | CASSADRVLLEAFF
. | TRBJ2-1 | . | TRBV28 | TGTGCCAGCAGTAGCCCGGGACCAAGCTCCTACAATGAGCAGTTCTTC | CASSSPGPSSYNEQFF
. | TRBJ2-7 | . | TRBV7-6 | TGTGCCAGCAGCCTGACGGATAGCAGAAGCCACGAGCAGTACTTC | CASSLTDSRSHEQYF
. | TRBJ2-7 | . | TRBV7-8 | TGTGCCAGCAGCCCGAACAGGGGCGGGATCTTGTACGAGCAGTACTTC | CASSPNRGGILYEQYF
. | TRBJ1-5 | . | TRBV18 | TGTGCCAGCTCACTTTCCGGCCTGTCCAGCAATCAGCCCCAGCATTTT | CASSLSGLSSNQPQHF
. | TRBJ2-2 | . | TRBV11-3 | TGTGCCAGCAGTCCGGACTACCCAACCGGGGAGCTGTTTTTT | CASSPDYPTGELFF
. | TRBJ2-7 | TRBD1 | TRBV18 | TGTGCCAGCACCGGGACAGGAGCCTCCGAGCAGTACTTC | CASTGTGASEQYF
. | TRBJ1-4 | . | TRBV28 | TGTGCCAGCAGTCCTACAGGGATATCTAATGAAAAACTGTTTTTT | CASSPTGISNEKLFF
. | TRBJ2-5 | . | TRBV2 | TGTGCCAGCAGTGACCCCAGCTGGTACCAAGAGACCCAGTACTTC | CASSDPSWYQETQYF
. | TRBJ1-2 | TRBD1 | TRBV5-1 | TGCGCCAGCAGCGACCCGGGACAGGGGGCGAAGGGCTACACCTTC | CASSDPGQGAKGYTF
. | TRBJ2-7 | TRBD1 | TRBV6-1 | TGTGCCAGCAGTGAAAGTACCAGGGGGACGTCCCTCGAGCAGTACTTC | CASSESTRGTSLEQYF
. | TRBJ1-3 | . | TRBV28 | TGTGCCAGCAGTTTATTGGAACCTAGAGTTTCTGGAAACACCATATATTTT | CASSLLEPRVSGNTIYF
. | TRBJ2-1 | TRBD2 | TRBV7-2 | TGTGCCAGCAGCTTAGAACTAGCGGGAGCCAATGAGCAGTTCTTC | CASSLELAGANEQFF
. | TRBJ2-1 | . | TRBV19 | TGTGCCAGTAGGGGAGCGGAAGTCCCCTACAATGAGCAGTTCTTC | CASRGAEVPYNEQFF
. | TRBJ2-2 | . | TRBV7-3 | TGTGCCAGCAGCCTTAGCGGAACGAACACCGGGGAGCTGTTTTTT | CASSLSGTNTGELFF
. | TRBJ1-1 | . | TRBV6-5 | TGTGCCAGCACATACAGGGTAGGAGGGACTGAAGCTTTCTTT | CASTYRVGGTEAFF
. | TRBJ1-3 | TRBD1 | TRBV28 | TGTGCCAGCAGTCTACGACAGGGTACTTTTGGAAACACCATATATTTT | CASSLRQGTFGNTIYF
. | TRBJ1-4 | TRBD1 | TRBV4-1 | TGCGCCAGCAGCCAACAGGGGGCGATGAGTGAAAAACTGTTTTTT | CASSQQGAMSEKLFF
. | TRBJ2-3 | TRBD2 | TRBV18 | TGTGCCAGCCGGGGACTAGCGGCCCCGGGGGGCACAGATACGCAGTATTTT | CASRGLAAPGGTDTQYF